This is a list of T cell receptor beta chains from one sample in a study of T-cell memory formation after mild COVID-19. TCRdb re-derived calls from the 5' RACE reads in MiXCR, one entry per CDR3 protein. The table records roughly 200,000 distinct CDR3 sequences, about 17% of them present only once. Sample: PBMCs or a T cell subset sorted from them (not recorded which). These receptors came from an adult woman who had mild COVID-19 (a few samples of this study predate the infection). Cell type and time point are not known. Both conserved end residues are part of each CDR3. A D gene is named only where the DNA matches it firmly. Clone size is given for some rows only: seen once, a few or many times, or a class if the clone is expanded.

D gene: TRBD2; J gene: TRBJ2-4; clone size: .; V gene: TRBV20-1; CDR3 protein: CSAREASGGSRGIQYF; CDR3 DNA: TGCAGTGCTAGAGAGGCCAGCGGGGGGTCCCGCGGCATTCAGTACTTC
D gene: .; J gene: TRBJ2-6; clone size: .; V gene: TRBV2; CDR3 protein: CASSFRLVGSGANVLTF; CDR3 DNA: TGTGCCAGCAGTTTCAGGCTTGTTGGGTCTGGGGCCAACGTCCTGACTTTC
D gene: .; J gene: TRBJ1-5; clone size: .; V gene: TRBV10-3; CDR3 protein: CAISEGTHQPQHF; CDR3 DNA: TGTGCCATCAGTGAGGGGACTCATCAGCCCCAGCATTTT
D gene: TRBD1; J gene: TRBJ1-1; clone size: many; V gene: TRBV23-1; CDR3 protein: CASSFDRGLRLNTEAFF; CDR3 DNA: TGCGCCAGCAGCTTCGACAGGGGGCTCAGGCTGAACACTGAAGCTTTCTTT
D gene: TRBD1; J gene: TRBJ2-7; clone size: .; V gene: TRBV30; CDR3 protein: CAWSGTGGFYEQYF; CDR3 DNA: TGTGCCTGGAGCGGTACAGGGGGGTTCTACGAGCAGTACTTC
D gene: TRBD2; J gene: TRBJ2-3; clone size: few; V gene: TRBV6-6; CDR3 protein: CASSPIDYEREADTQYF; CDR3 DNA: TGTGCCAGCAGTCCTATAGACTACGAGCGGGAGGCAGATACGCAGTATTTT
D gene: TRBD2; J gene: TRBJ2-1; clone size: few; V gene: TRBV6-5; CDR3 protein: CASSYQLAGTGSYNEQFF; CDR3 DNA: TGTGCCAGCAGTTACCAACTAGCGGGAACCGGGTCCTACAATGAGCAGTTCTTC
D gene: .; J gene: TRBJ2-1; clone size: many; V gene: TRBV4-3; CDR3 protein: CASSQEALNEQFF; CDR3 DNA: TGCGCCAGCAGCCAAGAGGCACTAAATGAGCAGTTCTTC
D gene: .; J gene: TRBJ1-5; clone size: many; V gene: TRBV7-2; CDR3 protein: CASSATQGINQPQHF; CDR3 DNA: TGTGCCAGCAGCGCGACCCAGGGGATTAATCAGCCCCAGCATTTT
D gene: .; J gene: TRBJ2-3; clone size: once; V gene: TRBV9; CDR3 protein: CASSDLKGSQYF; CDR3 DNA: TGTGCCAGCAGCGACCTTAAGGGCTCGCAGTATTTT
D gene: TRBD2; J gene: TRBJ2-1; clone size: .; V gene: TRBV29-1; CDR3 protein: CSVEDLGRSGSEFF; CDR3 DNA: TGCAGCGTTGAAGATCTCGGACGGAGCGGGAGCGAGTTCTTC
D gene: .; J gene: TRBJ1-5; clone size: .; V gene: TRBV7-2; CDR3 protein: CASSLVQAGSAFNQPQHF; CDR3 DNA: TGTGCCAGCAGCTTAGTTCAGGCAGGCTCCGCTTTCAATCAGCCCCAGCATTTT
D gene: TRBD1; J gene: TRBJ2-5; clone size: few; V gene: TRBV11-2; CDR3 protein: CASSMTGGAQTQYF; CDR3 DNA: TGTGCCAGCAGCATGACAGGGGGCGCACAGACCCAGTACTTC
D gene: .; J gene: TRBJ1-2; clone size: .; V gene: TRBV20-1; CDR3 protein: CSARARVSGYYGYTF; CDR3 DNA: TGCAGTGCTAGAGCGAGGGTCTCGGGATACTATGGCTACACCTTC
D gene: .; J gene: TRBJ2-7; clone size: .; V gene: TRBV7-9; CDR3 protein: CASSLRTEEYEQYF; CDR3 DNA: TGTGCCAGCAGCTTAAGGACGGAAGAATACGAGCAGTACTTC
D gene: .; J gene: TRBJ1-5; clone size: .; V gene: TRBV2; CDR3 protein: CASSVQGEIDNQPQHF; CDR3 DNA: TGTGCCAGCAGTGTCCAGGGCGAGATTGACAATCAGCCCCAGCATTTT
D gene: TRBD2; J gene: TRBJ2-1; clone size: few; V gene: TRBV12-3/TRBV12-4; CDR3 protein: CASSRTSSSAQFF; CDR3 DNA: TGTGCCAGCAGTCGGACTAGTTCTTCGGCGCAGTTCTTC
D gene: .; J gene: TRBJ1-1; clone size: .; V gene: TRBV12-3/TRBV12-4; CDR3 protein: CASSLYRGTEAFF; CDR3 DNA: TGTGCCAGCAGTTTATACAGAGGCACTGAAGCTTTCTTT
D gene: TRBD1; J gene: TRBJ1-5; clone size: .; V gene: TRBV27; CDR3 protein: CASSFLSDRRQPQHF; CDR3 DNA: TGTGCCAGCAGTTTTCTCTCGGACAGGAGGCAGCCCCAGCATTTT
D gene: .; J gene: TRBJ2-2; clone size: few; V gene: TRBV11-2; CDR3 protein: CASSFDGYTGELFF; CDR3 DNA: TGTGCCAGCAGTTTCGACGGTTACACCGGGGAGCTGTTTTTT
D gene: TRBD2; J gene: TRBJ2-3; clone size: .; V gene: TRBV20-1; CDR3 protein: CSAPPGTSAADTQYF; CDR3 DNA: TGCAGTGCTCCTCCGGGGACTAGCGCCGCAGATACGCAGTATTTT
D gene: TRBD2; J gene: TRBJ2-1; clone size: .; V gene: TRBV7-8; CDR3 protein: CASSSRTSGGAGEQFF; CDR3 DNA: TGTGCCAGCAGCTCCAGGACTAGCGGGGGGGCCGGTGAGCAGTTCTTC
D gene: .; J gene: TRBJ1-5; clone size: .; V gene: TRBV5-1; CDR3 protein: CASSFDQKHSNQPQHF; CDR3 DNA: TGCGCCAGCAGCTTTGACCAGAAGCATAGCAATCAGCCCCAGCATTTT
D gene: TRBD2; J gene: TRBJ2-7; clone size: .; V gene: TRBV30; CDR3 protein: CAWSPRLAGQGLEYF; CDR3 DNA: TGTGCCTGGAGTCCGAGACTAGCGGGCCAGGGGTTGGAGTACTTC
D gene: TRBD1; J gene: TRBJ1-1; clone size: .; V gene: TRBV24-1; CDR3 protein: CATSDRDSEAFF; CDR3 DNA: TGTGCCACCAGTGACCGGGACAGTGAAGCTTTCTTT
D gene: TRBD2; J gene: TRBJ2-7; clone size: few; V gene: TRBV29-1; CDR3 protein: CSVREGVRNEQYF; CDR3 DNA: TGCAGCGTGAGGGAGGGTGTGAGAAACGAGCAGTACTTC